The subject of this entry is one TCR beta chain. What it binds is not known. This sample was taken from a study of T-cell reconstitution after alpha-beta-depleted transplantation in children. Study conclusions and caveats: Hyperexpanded clones declined; after one year, newly produced T cells mostly supplied diversity. Roughly two months post-transplant, alpha-beta T cells reportedly originated from several hundred graft clones that had expanded.

Preparation of the TCRbeta library involved a method that used unique molecular identifiers. Each CDR3 protein gets one entry after TCRdb re-called the PCR reads with MiXCR. The table includes more than 400,000 distinct CDR3 sequences, around 46% detected once. The J segment lost 4 bases and the V segment lost 7 bases, leaving 3 bases of the junction unmatched. The CDR3 contains 14 residues. Germline CDR1 reads MGHRA; CDR2 reads YSYEKL. This specimen was PBMCs, taken before TCRalphabeta/CD19-depleted stem cell transplant. The chain couples TRBV4-1 to TRBJ2-1, with 11 bases lining up with TRBD2. The sequence came from a girl aged 2 to 10 with aplastic anemia, due to receive a stem cell transplant. For the CDR3, the DNA is TGCGCCAGCATGCGGACTAGCGGGTACAATGAGCAGTTCTTC. Amino acid sequence: CASMRTSGYNEQFF.